These 13 T cell receptor beta chains were all obtained from the same sample, sequenced in a study of PD-L1 blockade in urothelial cancer (dated by TCRdb to 2016 to 2017). The method behind the library was the immunoSEQ multiplex PCR assay. In TCRdb, the immuneACCESS table is reduced to in-frame sequences with V and J assigned. These tables do not hold every clone; where another copy was compared, an unresolved V gene accounts for under half, and the others remain unexplained. The sample table holds fewer than 40,000 clones, of which over 75% were seen once. The ten top clones hold around 8.3% of the sample. This specimen was PBMCs, taken around atezolizumab (anti-PD-L1) treatment. The receptor source for this set is a man between 65 and 80 years old with urothelial cancer.

The V call is TRBV30, the J call TRBJ2-7; the D gene is possibly TRBD2 (6 bases). This CDR3 contains 15 residues. Trimming left V 3 bases short and J 6 bases short, with 21 bases between. The germline gives CDR1 GTSNPN, CDR2 SVGIG (reference sequence). Written as DNA, the CDR3 is TGTGCCTGGAGCAGACTAATGAAGGAGGGTCGCGAGCAGTACTTC. This gives the protein CAWSRLMKEGREQYF.

The rearrangement joins TRBV5-1 to TRBJ2-7, with 10 nucleotides matching TRBD2. Germline-derived CDR1 and CDR2 are SGHRS and YFSETQ. With 7 bases clipped from V and 2 bases from J, the junction kept 6 bases outside the gene matches. CDR3 size: 14 residues. CDR3 sequence reads: CASSTSGNTYEQYF. DNA of the CDR3: TGCGCCAGCTCTACTAGCGGGAATACCTACGAGCAGTACTTC.

V gene TRBV7-8 combines with J gene TRBJ2-2; TRBD2 matches at 8 bases. This CDR3 comprises 15 residues. J gave up 3 bases and V 5 bases, and 5 bases lay outside the gene matches. The germline V gene has CDR1 SGHVS and CDR2 FQNEAQ. CDR3 region: CASSPSGSDTGELFF. As DNA, the CDR3 is TGTGCCAGCAGCCCGAGCGGGAGCGACACCGGGGAGCTGTTTTTT.

The chain uses TRBV6-6 and TRBJ1-1; D perhaps matches TRBD1 (6 bases). The germline V and J ends were trimmed by 7 bases and 3 bases, with 15 bases remaining between them. The CDR3 is 14 amino acids. Germline V gene sequence: CDR1 MNHNY, CDR2 SVGAGI (reference sequence). In DNA form, the CDR3 reads TGTGCCAGCACTACCGTAGGACAGTACACTGAAGCTTTCTTT. This sequence encodes CASTTVGQYTEAFF.

The CDR3 coding sequence is TGTGCCAGCAGCAAACCGACCGACAGGGGGTTCCTCTACGAGCAGTACTTC. Protein sequence: CASSKPTDRGFLYEQYF. V and J are TRBV21-1 and TRBJ2-7; TRBD1, as called in the table, went unchecked against the DNA. TRBV21-1 is deemed a pseudogene. CDR3 length: 17 amino acids.

This clone came up once. The V gene is TRBV7-8, the J gene TRBJ2-7, with D possibly TRBD1 on 5 matching bases. V was pared by 2 bases and J by 2 bases, with 16 bases between. This CDR3 is 16 amino acids long. Germline lookup yields CDR1 SGHVS and CDR2 FQNEAQ. The chain's CDR3 is CASSLLPDSITYEQYF. The CDR3 DNA is TGTGCCAGCAGCTTACTCCCCGACAGTATTACCTACGAGCAGTACTTC.

This rearrangement joins TRBV19 to TRBJ1-5, with D possibly matching TRBD1 (5 bases). The V gene lost 5 bases and the J gene lost 4 bases, with 18 bases spanning the gap. The CDR3 length is 16 residues. Germline CDR1 is LNHDA and CDR2 is SQIVND (reference sequence). In DNA form, the CDR3 reads TGTGCCAGTAGTCTTACCGCCGGGACTTGGAATCAGCCCCAGCATTTT. This codes for CASSLTAGTWNQPQHF. The full variable domain, completed using reference TRBV19 and TRBJ1-5, is DGGITQSPKYLFRKEGQNVTLSCEQNLNHDAMYWYRQDPGQGLRLIYYSQIVNDFQKGDIAEGYSVSREKKESFPLTVTSAQKNPTAFYLCASSLTAGTWNQPQHFGDGTRLSIL.

The genes are TRBV2 and TRBJ2-3, with 9 nucleotides matching TRBD2. The CDR3 length is 15 residues. Per the germline V gene, CDR1 is SNHLY and CDR2 is FYNNEI. The V gene end was trimmed by 5 bases and the J gene end by 1 base; junction bases not matched to a gene: 4. CDR3 sequence: CASSSLAGGTDTQYF. The DNA for the CDR3 is TGTGCCAGCAGTTCCTTAGCGGGGGGCACAGATACGCAGTATTTT. Looking up the rest from reference TRBV2 and TRBJ2-3 gives the full variable domain: EPEVTQTPSHQVTQMGQEVILRCVPISNHLYFYWYRQILGQKVEFLVSFYNNEISEKSEIFDDQFSVERPDGSNFTLKIRSTKLEDSAMYFCASSSLAGGTDTQYFGPGTRLTVL.

The V gene is TRBV6-6, the J gene TRBJ2-3; D remains ambiguous. CDR3 length equals 11 residues. Trimming cost V 8 bases and J 3 bases, with 6 bases left between them. The germline V gene encodes CDR1 MNHNY and CDR2 SVGAGI (reference sequence). The CDR3, as DNA: TGTGCCAGCGCCACAACAGATACGCAGTATTTT. It yields the protein CASATTDTQYF.

The CDR3: CASSLEVTSGRAFWNEQFF. In DNA form, the CDR3 reads TGCGCCAGCAGCTTGGAAGTGACTAGCGGGAGGGCCTTCTGGAATGAGCAGTTCTTC. The rearrangement uses TRBV5-1 and TRBJ2-1; 14 bases are shared with TRBD2. The V and J ends lost 0 bases and 7 bases, in that order; junction bases with no gene match: 12. The CDR3 is 19 residues long. Germline V gene data show CDR1 as SGHRS and CDR2 as YFSETQ.

The genes are TRBV30 and TRBJ1-1; D unclear. The CDR3 consists of 11 residues. Trimming removed 3 bases from V and 8 bases from J, with 10 bases in between. Germline CDR1 reads GTSNPN; CDR2 reads SVGIG (reference sequence). Here the CDR3 DNA reads TGTGCCTGGAGACAGAAGCTGGAAGCTTTCTTT. Translating gives CAWRQKLEAFF.

The rearrangement uses TRBV28 and TRBJ1-1; perhaps TRBD1 as D (5 bases). Deletions cut 8 bases from V and 8 bases from J, with 15 bases between. Germline V lookup: CDR1 MDHEN, CDR2 SYDVKM. The CDR3 has 12 amino acids. The CDR3 region is CASAPGLLEAFF. Here the CDR3 DNA reads TGTGCCAGCGCTCCGGGACTGCTCGAAGCTTTCTTT.

The gene calls are TRBV6-5 and TRBJ2-3; perhaps TRBD2 as D (5 bases). Trimming pared 2 bases from V and 5 bases from J, leaving 14 bases between. This CDR3 comprises 15 residues. The germline V gene encodes CDR1 MNHEY and CDR2 SVGAGI. The CDR3 sequence: CASSYEGRLVDTQYF. For the CDR3, the DNA is TGTGCCAGCAGTTACGAAGGGAGATTGGTAGATACGCAGTATTTT.